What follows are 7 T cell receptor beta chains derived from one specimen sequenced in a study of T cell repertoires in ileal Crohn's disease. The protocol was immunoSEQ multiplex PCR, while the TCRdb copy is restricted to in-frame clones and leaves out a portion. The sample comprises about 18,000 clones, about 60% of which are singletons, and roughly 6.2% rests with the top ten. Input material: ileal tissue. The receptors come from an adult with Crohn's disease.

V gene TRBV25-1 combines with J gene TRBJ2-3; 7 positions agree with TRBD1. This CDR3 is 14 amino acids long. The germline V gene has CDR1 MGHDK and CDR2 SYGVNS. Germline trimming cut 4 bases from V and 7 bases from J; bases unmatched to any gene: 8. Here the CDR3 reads CASSATGVFYTQYF. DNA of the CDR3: TGTGCCAGCAGTGCAACAGGGGTTTTTTATACGCAGTATTTT.

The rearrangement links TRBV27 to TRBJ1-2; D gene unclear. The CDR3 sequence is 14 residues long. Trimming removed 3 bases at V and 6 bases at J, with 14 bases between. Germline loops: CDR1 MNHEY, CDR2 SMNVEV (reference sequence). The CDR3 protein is CASSFSIKSHGYTF. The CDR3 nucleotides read TGTGCCAGCAGTTTTAGCATCAAAAGTCATGGCTACACCTTC.

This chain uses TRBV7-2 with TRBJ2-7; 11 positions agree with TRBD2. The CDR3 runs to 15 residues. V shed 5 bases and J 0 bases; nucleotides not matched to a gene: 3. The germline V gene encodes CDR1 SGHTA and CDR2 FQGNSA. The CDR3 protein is CASSRSGRVSYEQYF. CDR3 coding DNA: TGTGCCAGCAGCCGTAGCGGGAGGGTCTCCTACGAGCAGTACTTC.

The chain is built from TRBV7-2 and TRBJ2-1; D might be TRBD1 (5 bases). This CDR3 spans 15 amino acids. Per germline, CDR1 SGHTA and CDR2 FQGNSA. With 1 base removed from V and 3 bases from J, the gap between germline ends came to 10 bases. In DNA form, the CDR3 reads TGTGCCAGCAGCTTAGGGCCCAGGGTCTACAATGAGCAGTTCTTC. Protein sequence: CASSLGPRVYNEQFF.

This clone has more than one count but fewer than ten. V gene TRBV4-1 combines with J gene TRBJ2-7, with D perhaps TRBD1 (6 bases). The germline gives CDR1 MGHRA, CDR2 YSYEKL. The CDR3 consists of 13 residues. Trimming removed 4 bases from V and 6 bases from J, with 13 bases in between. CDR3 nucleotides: TGCGCCAGCAGCCTAGCGACAGGTTTCGAGCAGTACTTC. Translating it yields CASSLATGFEQYF.

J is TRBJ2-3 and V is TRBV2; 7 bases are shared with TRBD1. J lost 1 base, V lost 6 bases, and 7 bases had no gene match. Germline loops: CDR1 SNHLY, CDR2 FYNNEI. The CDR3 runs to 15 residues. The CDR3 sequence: CASSRQGTRTDTQYF. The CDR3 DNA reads TGTGCCAGCAGCCGACAGGGAACCCGCACAGATACGCAGTATTTT.

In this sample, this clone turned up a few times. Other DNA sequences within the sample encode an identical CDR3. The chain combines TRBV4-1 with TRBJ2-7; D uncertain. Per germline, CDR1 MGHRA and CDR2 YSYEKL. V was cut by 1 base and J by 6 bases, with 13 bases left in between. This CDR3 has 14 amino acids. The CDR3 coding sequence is TGCGCCAGCAGCCAAGCCCTACGCTCGGGCGAGCAGTACTTC. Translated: CASSQALRSGEQYF.